The present T cell receptor (beta chain) was sequenced within a study of cytomegalovirus exposure and HLA in healthy donors. Whole-study context: The early release's HLA-typed donors yielded some 85 million unique TCRs.

It was with 60 Vbeta and 13 Jbeta primers that the PCR ran. The table came from immunoSEQ multiplex PCR; TCRdb's copy has only in-frame clones and leaves some out. The sample records 190,000 or so clones, about four fifths being singletons. Trimming cost V 3 bases and J 0 bases; bases outside gene matches: 3. CDR3 length: 16 amino acids. Germline V gene data show CDR1 as MNHNS and CDR2 as SASEGT. The study's findings and limits: In a later analysis, TCR association rates varied by HLA locus: DRB1 most, HLA-C fewest. Donors belonging to an Asian-associated ancestry cluster reportedly showed fewer N-insertions in productive TCRs than the roughly 700-donor mean, according to what a later analysis found.

With regard to this clone: Its antigen is as yet unknown.

The specimen was PBMCs. The chain uses TRBV6-1 and TRBJ2-3; 10 bases match TRBD2. The clonotype originates from a woman in her fifties or sixties in good health and CMV-seropositive. This CDR3 is CASSDVAGGSTDTQYF. The CDR3 DNA reads TGTGCCAGCAGTGACGTAGCGGGGGGAAGCACAGATACGCAGTATTTT.